One T cell receptor beta chain is described in this entry. What it recognizes is unknown. This record comes from a study of beta chain features in type 1 diabetes. The V gene lost 3 bases and the J gene lost 3 bases, with 6 bases spanning the gap. This CDR3 has 13 residues. The germline V gene has CDR1 SEHNR and CDR2 FQNEAQ (reference sequence). Markers CD45RO/CCR7/CD25/CD127/CD95/CD27 served to sort CD4+ naive, central memory, regulatory and stem cell-like memory cells. cDNA synthesis used the whole RNA isolate, giving expressed TCRB sequences. About 3.5 million reads per sample on average were obtained from naive, central memory and regulatory T cell samples. Profiling relied on immunoSEQ multiplex PCR, and the TCRdb table lists in-frame clones only, not all of them. The sample has around 140,000 clones; about 13% are singletons. Whole-study findings and limits: Patients and controls would be equally affected if PCR favored shorter templates. TCRB CDR3 length was moderately but significantly reduced in all four CD4+ subsets of Type 1 diabetes patients.

The clonotype was recovered from a young man with type 1 diabetes. The chain employs TRBV7-9 and TRBJ1-5; D remains unclear. The source material was central memory CD4+ T cells from blood. For the CDR3, the DNA is TGTGCCAGCAGCTTGACGGTCAATCAGCCCCAGCATTTT. Protein: CASSLTVNQPQHF.